This TCR beta chain is drawn from a study of T cells expressing NK-cell markers. Study at large: Sorted CD3+CD56+NKG2C+, CD3+CD56+NKG2C- and CD3+CD56-NKG2C+ T cells provided the TCR beta repertoires. Points from the study as a whole: Also leading the CD3+CD56-NKG2C+ fraction in a handful of donors were these clonotypes.

On this clonotype itself: Its cognate antigen is unknown.

TCRdb reanalyzed the 5' RACE reads, giving one entry per CDR3 protein sequence and no DNA. The table lists about 460,000 distinct CDR3 sequences, with almost 1.5% in the top ten. Germline-derived CDR1 and CDR2 are ENHRY and SYGVKD. The CDR3 sequence is 15 residues long. The receptor comes from a woman aged 45-65 years in good health. What was sequenced was blood T cells: a sorted CD56 or NKG2C T cell subset, CD4+ or CD8+ T cells, or bulk PBMC T cells (not recorded which). V is TRBV10-3 and J is TRBJ2-3; TCRdb names TRBD2, which stays unverified in the absence of DNA. The CDR3 spells CAIRRGSGTTDTQYF.